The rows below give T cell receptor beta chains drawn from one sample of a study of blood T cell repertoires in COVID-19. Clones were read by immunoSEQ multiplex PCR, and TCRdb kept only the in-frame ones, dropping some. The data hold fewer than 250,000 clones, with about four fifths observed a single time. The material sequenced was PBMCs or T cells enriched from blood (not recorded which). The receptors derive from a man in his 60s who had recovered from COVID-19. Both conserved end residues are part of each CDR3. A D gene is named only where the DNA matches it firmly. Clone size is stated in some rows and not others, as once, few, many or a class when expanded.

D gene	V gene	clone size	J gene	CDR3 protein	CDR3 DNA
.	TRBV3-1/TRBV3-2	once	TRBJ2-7	CASSQPGSYEQYF	TGTGCCAGCAGCCAACCGGGGTCCTACGAGCAGTACTTC
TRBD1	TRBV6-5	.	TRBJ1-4	CASRGTELGGEKLFF	TGTGCCAGCAGAGGGACAGAACTTGGGGGTGAAAAACTGTTTTTT
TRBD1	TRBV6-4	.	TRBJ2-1	CASSLQGFSGEQFF	TGTGCCAGCAGTTTACAGGGGTTTTCCGGTGAGCAGTTCTTC
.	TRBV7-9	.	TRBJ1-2	CASSSDWGYGYTF	TGTGCCAGCAGCTCGGACTGGGGCTATGGCTACACCTTC
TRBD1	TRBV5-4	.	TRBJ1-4	CASSQQGPNEKLFF	TGTGCCAGCAGCCAACAGGGGCCTAATGAAAAACTGTTTTTT
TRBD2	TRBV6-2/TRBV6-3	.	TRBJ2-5	CASSSLGLAGRKTQYF	TGTGCCAGCAGCTCCCTGGGACTAGCGGGGAGGAAGACCCAGTACTTC
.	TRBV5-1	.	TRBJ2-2	CASSGSTNTGELFF	TGCGCCAGCAGCGGGAGCACGAACACCGGGGAGCTGTTTTTT
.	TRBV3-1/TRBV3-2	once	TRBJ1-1	CASSQDRVGWMNTEAFF	TGTGCCAGCAGCCAAGACAGGGTGGGTTGGATGAACACTGAAGCTTTCTTT
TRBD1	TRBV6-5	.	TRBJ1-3	CASSPGQSSGNTIYF	TGTGCCAGCAGCCCGGGACAGTCCTCTGGAAACACCATATATTTT
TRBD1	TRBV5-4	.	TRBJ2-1	CASSSDRGLNEQFF	TGTGCCAGCAGCTCCGACAGGGGGCTCAATGAGCAGTTCTTC
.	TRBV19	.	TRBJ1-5	CASSGGVGQPQHF	TGTGCCAGTAGTGGAGGGGTTGGCCAGCCCCAGCATTTT
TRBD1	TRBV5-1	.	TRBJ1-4	CASSSGQDNEKLFF	TGCGCCAGCAGCTCGGGACAGGACAATGAAAAACTGTTTTTT
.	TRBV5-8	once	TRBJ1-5	CASSLVGRVEQPQHF	TGTGCCAGCAGCTTGGTTGGGCGGGTAGAACAGCCCCAGCATTTT
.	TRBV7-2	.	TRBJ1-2	CASSLAVINYGYTF	TGTGCCAGCAGCTTGGCAGTAATTAACTATGGCTACACCTTC
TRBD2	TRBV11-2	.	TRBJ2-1	CASSDRQRGYNEQFF	TGTGCCAGCAGCGATAGGCAGCGGGGCTACAATGAGCAGTTCTTC
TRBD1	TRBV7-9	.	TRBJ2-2	CASSLARRQGLTGELFF	TGTGCCAGCAGCTTAGCTCGGCGACAGGGGCTCACCGGGGAGCTGTTTTTT
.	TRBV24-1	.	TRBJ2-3	CATSVPGSDTQYF	TGTGCCACCAGTGTGCCGGGGAGCGATACGCAGTATTTT
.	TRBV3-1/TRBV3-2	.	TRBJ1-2	CASSLSEQGPGYTF	TGTGCCAGCAGCCTCTCCGAACAGGGTCCTGGCTACACCTTC
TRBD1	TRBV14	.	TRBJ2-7	CASSPWDSAHEQYF	TGTGCCAGCAGCCCGTGGGACAGTGCCCACGAGCAGTACTTC
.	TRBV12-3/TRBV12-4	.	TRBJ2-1	CASSGTSYNEQFF	TGTGCCAGCAGCGGGACTTCATACAATGAGCAGTTCTTC
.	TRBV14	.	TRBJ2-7	CASSPRPWTHEQYF	TGTGCCAGCAGCCCCCGACCGTGGACACACGAGCAGTACTTC
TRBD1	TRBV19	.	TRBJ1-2	CASRPTGGSDGYTF	TGTGCCAGTAGACCGACAGGGGGCTCTGATGGCTACACCTTC
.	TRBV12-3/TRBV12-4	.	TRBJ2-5	CASTVNGQETQYF	TGTGCCAGCACCGTGAACGGCCAAGAGACCCAGTACTTC
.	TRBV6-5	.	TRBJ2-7	CASTFRYEQYF	TGTGCCAGCACTTTTCGGTACGAGCAGTACTTC
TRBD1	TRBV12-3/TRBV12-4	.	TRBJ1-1	CASREDRLTEAFF	TGTGCCAGCAGGGAGGACAGGCTCACTGAAGCTTTCTTT
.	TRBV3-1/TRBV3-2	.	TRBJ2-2	CASSQGGGTGELFF	TGTGCCAGCAGCCAAGGGGGCGGCACCGGGGAGCTGTTTTTT
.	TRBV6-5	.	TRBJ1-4	CASSYDSRNEKLFF	TGTGCCAGCAGCTACGACAGCCGGAATGAAAAACTGTTTTTT
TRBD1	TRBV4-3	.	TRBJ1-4	CASSHLGQATTNEKLFF	TGCGCCAGCAGCCACCTGGGACAGGCCACAACTAATGAAAAACTGTTTTTT
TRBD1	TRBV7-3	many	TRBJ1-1	CASSLDRVNTEAFF	TGTGCCAGCAGCTTAGACAGGGTTAATACTGAAGCTTTCTTT
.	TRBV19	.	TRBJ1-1	CASTPEGNTEAFF	TGTGCCAGTACCCCAGAGGGGAACACTGAAGCTTTCTTT
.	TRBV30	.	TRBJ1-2	CAWNVRAGYGYTF	TGTGCCTGGAACGTCAGGGCTGGCTATGGCTACACCTTC
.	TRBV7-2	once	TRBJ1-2	CASSLNMVDINYGYTF	TGTGCCAGCAGCTTAAACATGGTTGACATAAACTATGGCTACACCTTC
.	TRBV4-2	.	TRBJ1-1	CASSQVLEGYTEAFF	TGTGCCAGCAGCCAAGTCCTGGAGGGTTACACTGAAGCTTTCTTT
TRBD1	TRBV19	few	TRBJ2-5	CASSISGQGAFETQYF	TGTGCCAGTAGTATCTCGGGACAGGGGGCTTTTGAGACCCAGTACTTC
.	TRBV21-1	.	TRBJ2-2	CASSKKSGGPNTGELFF	TGTGCCAGCAGCAAAAAAAGCGGGGGGCCGAACACCGGGGAGCTGTTTTTT
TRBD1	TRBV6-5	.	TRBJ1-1	CASSPVIQGGTEAFF	TGTGCCAGCAGTCCGGTGATACAGGGGGGCACTGAAGCTTTCTTT
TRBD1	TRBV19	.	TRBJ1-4	CASSKGAREKLFF	TGTGCCAGTAGTAAGGGGGCAAGGGAAAAACTGTTTTTT
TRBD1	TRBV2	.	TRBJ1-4	CASSADRGNEKLFF	TGTGCCAGCAGTGCGGACAGGGGGAATGAAAAACTGTTTTTT
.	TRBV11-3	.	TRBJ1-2	CASSLEDSYGYTF	TGTGCCAGCAGCTTAGAAGACAGCTATGGCTACACCTTC
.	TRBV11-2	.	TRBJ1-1	CASSLGPNTEAFF	TGTGCCAGCAGCTTAGGGCCGAACACTGAAGCTTTCTTT
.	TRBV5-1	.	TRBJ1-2	CASSSGTPGGGYTF	TGCGCCAGCAGCTCCGGGACTCCCGGGGGGGGCTACACCTTC
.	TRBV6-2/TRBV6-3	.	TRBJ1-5	CASSYTGSNQPQHF	TGTGCCAGCAGTTACACCGGGAGTAATCAGCCCCAGCATTTT
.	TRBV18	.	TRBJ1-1	CASSKGPATEAFF	TGTGCCAGCTCAAAGGGGCCGGCGACTGAAGCTTTCTTT
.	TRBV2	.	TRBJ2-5	CASSGVETQYF	TGTGCCAGCAGTGGAGTAGAGACCCAGTACTTC
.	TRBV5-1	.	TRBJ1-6	CASSLVQEDSPLHF	TGCGCCAGCAGCTTGGTCCAGGAAGATTCACCCCTCCACTTT
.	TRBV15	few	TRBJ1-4	CATSRDAGSNEKLFF	TGTGCCACCAGCAGAGATGCAGGGTCTAATGAAAAACTGTTTTTT
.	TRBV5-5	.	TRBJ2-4	CASSLAFRLAKNIQYF	TGTGCCAGCAGCTTGGCCTTTAGACTAGCCAAAAACATTCAGTACTTC
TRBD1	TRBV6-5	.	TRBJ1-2	CASSSDRDWYGYTF	TGTGCCAGCAGTAGCGACAGGGATTGGTATGGCTACACCTTC
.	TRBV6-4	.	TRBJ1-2	CASSDSEGSGYTF	TGTGCCAGCAGTGACTCGGAAGGGAGTGGCTACACCTTC
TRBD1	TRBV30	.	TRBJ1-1	CAWGRQGNTEAFF	TGTGCCTGGGGTAGACAGGGGAACACTGAAGCTTTCTTT
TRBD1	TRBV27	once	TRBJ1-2	CASSSGQALNGYTF	TGTGCCAGCAGTTCGGGACAGGCCTTGAATGGCTACACCTTC
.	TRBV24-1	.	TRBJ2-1	CATSEGRRYNEQFF	TGTGCCACCAGTGAGGGGAGGAGGTACAATGAGCAGTTCTTC
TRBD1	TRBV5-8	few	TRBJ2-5	CASSIRQGRETQYF	TGTGCCAGCAGCATTAGACAGGGGCGGGAGACCCAGTACTTC
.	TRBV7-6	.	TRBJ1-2	CASSLAAEGHYGYTF	TGTGCCAGCAGCTTAGCAGCGGAGGGGCACTATGGCTACACCTTC
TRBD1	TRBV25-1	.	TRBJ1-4	CASSGPRTGGLEKLFF	TGTGCCAGCAGCGGACCCCGGACAGGGGGATTGGAAAAACTGTTTTTT
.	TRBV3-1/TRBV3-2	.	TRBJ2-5	CASSQRQGRETQYF	TGTGCCAGCAGCCAACGTCAGGGAAGAGAGACCCAGTACTTC
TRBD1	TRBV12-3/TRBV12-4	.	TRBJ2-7	CASSPTGTYEQYF	TGTGCCAGCAGTCCGACAGGGACGTACGAGCAGTACTTC